These 30 T cell receptor beta chains were all obtained from the same sample, sequenced in a study of blood T cell repertoires in COVID-19. Libraries were prepared by immunoSEQ multiplex PCR; TCRdb keeps only in-frame clonotypes and omits some of them. The sample gives fewer than 200,000 clones, around nine tenths of which show up once; roughly 21% is in the top ten. Material: peripheral blood. The source of these receptors is a man aged 55-75 years with active or convalescent COVID-19.

The rearrangement joins TRBV6-5 to TRBJ2-2; D is undetermined. Germline assignment: CDR1 MNHEY and CDR2 SVGAGI. Trimming left V 4 bases short and J 5 bases short, with 14 bases between. The CDR3 covers 15 residues. CDR3 DNA sequence: TGTGCCAGCAGTTCGGAGTTTGATGCTACCGGGGAGCTGTTTTTT. It translates to CASSSEFDATGELFF.

The genes are TRBV6-5 and TRBJ1-3, with TRBD1 matching 7 bases. The germline gives CDR1 MNHEY, CDR2 SVGAGI. This CDR3 region has 15 residues. V was pared by 0 bases and J by 5 bases, with 4 bases of the junction left unmatched. In DNA, the CDR3 is TGTGCCAGCAGTTACTCGCAGGGGGGTAGAAACACCATATATTTT. Translating gives CASSYSQGGRNTIYF.

The chain is built from TRBV6-1 and TRBJ1-2; D unresolved. Looked up from germline, CDR1 is MNHNS and CDR2 is SASEGT. Trimming took 3 bases from V and 0 from J, leaving 5 bases between them. The CDR3 consists of 13 residues. The CDR3 loop is CASSETTNYGYTF. The DNA for the CDR3 is TGTGCCAGCAGTGAGACAACTAACTATGGCTACACCTTC.

The rearrangement links TRBV5-6 to TRBJ1-1; no reliable D call. The CDR3 is 12 amino acids. Germline V gene data show CDR1 as SGHDT and CDR2 as YYEEEE. V lost 2 bases and J lost 1, with 3 bases in between. The CDR3 sequence: CASSFGNTEAFF. The CDR3 nucleotides read TGTGCCAGCAGCTTCGGGAACACTGAAGCTTTCTTT. Variable domain in full (rest from reference TRBV5-6 and TRBJ1-1): DAGVTQSPTHLIKTRGQQVTLRCSPKSGHDTVSWYQQALGQGPQFIFQYYEEEERQRGNFPDRFSGHQFPNYSSELNVNALLLGDSALYLCASSFGNTEAFFGQGTRLTVV.

This clone was picked up a small number of times. J is TRBJ1-5 and V is TRBV9; maybe TRBD1 (5 bases). This CDR3 spans 14 amino acids. Germline assignment: CDR1 SGDLS and CDR2 YYNGEE. The V end lost 3 bases, the J end lost 1 base, and 8 bases lay between the germline ends. The chain's CDR3 is CASSEGNSNQPQHF. The CDR3, as DNA: TGTGCCAGCAGCGAGGGGAACAGCAATCAGCCCCAGCATTTT.

Here the CDR3 reads CASSMKRGSSYEQYF. CDR3 DNA sequence: TGTGCCAGTAGTATGAAGCGGGGATCTTCCTACGAGCAGTACTTC. This chain uses TRBV19 with TRBJ2-7; 7 positions agree with TRBD2. Germline V gives CDR1 LNHDA, CDR2 SQIVND (reference sequence). Losses at the gene ends were 3 bases for V and 1 base for J; bases not matched to a gene: 6. This CDR3 is 15 amino acids long.

The chain is built from TRBV27 and TRBJ2-3, with TRBD2 identical over 12 bases. The CDR3 has 16 amino acids. Germline CDR1 reads MNHEY; CDR2 reads SMNVEV (reference sequence). V was clipped by 5 bases and J by 1 base; unmatched bases: 4. Here the CDR3 DNA reads TGTGCCAGCAGTAATAGACTAGCGGGGGGCACAGATACGCAGTATTTT. Its translation is CASSNRLAGGTDTQYF.

The chain employs TRBV6-5 and TRBJ2-7, with TRBD1 as a possible D gene (6 bases). The CDR3 is 16 residues long. Germline CDR1 MNHEY, CDR2 SVGAGI. With 2 bases removed from V and 3 bases from J, the gap between germline ends came to 17 bases. Written as DNA, the CDR3 is TGTGCCAGCAGTTACGGCGCTACAGGGATTCTCTACGAGCAGTACTTC. Translating gives CASSYGATGILYEQYF.

The V call is TRBV6-5, the J call TRBJ1-1; 9 bases agree with TRBD1. The CDR3 has 15 amino acids. Germline CDR1 MNHEY, CDR2 SVGAGI. Unmatched junction bases numbered 3, after V lost 0 bases and J lost 4 bases. The CDR3 bases are TGTGCCAGCAGTTACTCGGGGACAGGGAGCACTGAAGCTTTCTTT. This codes for CASSYSGTGSTEAFF.

The rearrangement uses TRBV5-1 and TRBJ1-4; D uncertain. V was trimmed by 3 bases and J by 8 bases, leaving 11 bases between them. Per the germline V gene, CDR1 is SGHRS and CDR2 is YFSETQ. The CDR3 runs to 13 residues. CDR3 region: CASSSGGVEKLFF. The CDR3 DNA reads as TGCGCCAGCAGCTCCGGCGGCGTGGAAAAACTGTTTTTT.

At least ten counts were recorded for this clone. The chain uses TRBV15 and TRBJ1-6; weak D call: TRBD1 (5 bases). Trimming shortened V by 0 bases and J by 3 bases, and 6 bases separated the two germline ends. Germline V gives CDR1 LNHNV, CDR2 YYDKDF (reference sequence). The CDR3 totals 15 residues. The DNA for the CDR3 is TGTGCCACCAGCAGAGATCAGGGCTATAATTCACCCCTCCACTTT. Translation: CATSRDQGYNSPLHF.

For this clone: The sample carries other DNA sequences with the same CDR3. The chain is built from TRBV6-1 and TRBJ1-2; 7 nucleotides agree with TRBD1. CDR1 is MNHNS and CDR2 is SASEGT in the germline V gene. V shed 4 bases and J 5 bases; nucleotides not matched to a gene: 19. There are 18 residues in the CDR3. As DNA, the CDR3 is TGTGCCAGCAGTGCCAGTGGATGGATCGGGACAGCCCTTTATGGCTACACCTTC. Protein: CASSASGWIGTALYGYTF.

The chain couples TRBV19 to TRBJ2-2; 9 nucleotides align to TRBD1. Trimming cost V 5 bases and J 5 bases; bases outside gene matches: 3. Germline CDR1 reads LNHDA; CDR2 reads SQIVND (reference sequence). There are 14 residues in the CDR3. CDR3 in DNA: TGTGCCAGTAGTTGGGACAGGGTTACCGGGGAGCTGTTTTTT. Translated, it gives CASSWDRVTGELFF.

The V gene is TRBV4-2, the J gene TRBJ1-6; possible D gene TRBD1, 5 bases. Germline CDR1 LGHNA, CDR2 YNFKEQ. This CDR3 comprises 14 residues. The V gene lost 0 bases and the J gene lost 8 bases, with 8 bases spanning the gap. CDR3 protein: CASSQEGGDSPLHF. In DNA, the CDR3 is TGTGCCAGCAGCCAAGAGGGGGGGGATTCACCCCTCCACTTT.

With regard to this clone: Other DNA sequences in the same sample also yield this CDR3. The chain uses TRBV29-1 and TRBJ1-1; TRBD1 matches 7 bases. The V gene's germline CDR1 is SQVTM and CDR2 ANQGSEA. The CDR3 has 13 amino acids. Unmatched junction bases numbered 7, after V lost 7 bases and J lost 2 bases. The CDR3: CSAKTGSNTEAFF. In DNA form, the CDR3 reads TGCAGCGCCAAGACAGGGTCAAACACTGAAGCTTTCTTT.

This chain connects TRBV10-3 to TRBJ2-1; TRBD1 agrees at 7 bases. V shed 3 bases and J 2 bases; nucleotides not matched to a gene: 13. The germline V gene encodes CDR1 ENHRY and CDR2 SYGVKD. The CDR3 has 18 residues. The CDR3 spells CAISDRLTGTDTYNEQFF. The CDR3 region has the DNA TGTGCCATCAGTGATAGGTTAACCGGGACAGACACCTACAATGAGCAGTTCTTC.

This clone was counted a single time. The chain is built from TRBV2 and TRBJ2-7; TRBD2 agrees at 7 bases. The germline gives CDR1 SNHLY, CDR2 FYNNEI. Trimming cost V 4 bases and J 2 bases; bases outside gene matches: 8. This CDR3 has 15 amino acids. CDR3 residues: CASSGGSGSAYEQYF. The CDR3 nucleotides are TGTGCCAGCAGTGGAGGTAGCGGGTCTGCCTACGAGCAGTACTTC.

This clone has just a few counts. V usage is TRBV5-8 and J usage is TRBJ2-7; 9 bases align to TRBD1. Losses at the gene ends were 4 bases for V and 5 bases for J; bases not matched to a gene: 4. This CDR3 is 13 amino acids long. Germline lookup yields CDR1 SGHTS and CDR2 YDEGEE. CDR3 sequence reads: CASSGTGIDEQYF. CDR3 DNA: TGTGCCAGCAGCGGGACAGGGATTGACGAGCAGTACTTC. The variable domain in full, completed from reference TRBV5-8 and TRBJ2-7, reads EAGVTQSPTHLIKTRGQQATLRCSPISGHTSVYWYQQALGLGLQFLLWYDEGEERNRGNFPPRFSGRQFPNYSSELNVNALELEDSALYLCASSGTGIDEQYFGPGTRLTVT.

The V gene is TRBV24-1, the J gene TRBJ1-2, with TRBD1 matching 8 bases. The CDR3 contains 16 residues. The junction had 8 bases not matched to a gene; V was cut back by 4 bases and J by 2 bases. Germline V CDR1 and CDR2: KGHDR, SFDVKD. In DNA, the CDR3 is TGTGCCACCAGTGACCCGCCGGGACAGGAAAACTATGGCTACACCTTC. Its protein product is CATSDPPGQENYGYTF.

The chain joins TRBV2 to TRBJ1-5, with 9 bases fitting TRBD1. The CDR3 has 15 amino acids. Germline V lookup: CDR1 SNHLY, CDR2 FYNNEI. Trimming took 7 bases from V and 6 from J; bases not matched to a gene: 10. This CDR3 reads CASTSKDRGVQPQHF. The CDR3 coding sequence is TGTGCCAGCACTTCAAAAGACAGGGGGGTTCAGCCCCAGCATTTT.

The J gene is TRBJ1-1, the V gene TRBV5-1; D not certain. CDR1 is SGHRS, CDR2 YFSETQ, per germline. CDR3 length: 15 residues. V was shortened by 0 bases and J by 4 bases, with 13 bases between the two germline ends. This CDR3 reads CASSLVGSIVTEAFF. Written as DNA, the CDR3 is TGCGCCAGCAGCTTGGTGGGCAGCATAGTCACTGAAGCTTTCTTT.

Remarks on this clone: One end of the junction is discordant with germline, which a read error may explain. This chain uses TRBV9 with TRBJ1-1, with D hard to call. The CDR3 runs 16 residues. Germline assignment: CDR1 SGDLS and CDR2 YYNGEE. The CDR3 sequence: CASSVGLTAGNTEAFF. The CDR3 DNA sequence: TGTGCCAGCAGCGTAGGTTTAACAGCCGGTAACACAGAAGCTTTCTTT.

The chain links TRBV7-2 to TRBJ2-1, with a weak D call TRBD2 (6 bases). Trimming stripped 1 base from V and 0 bases from J, with 10 bases between. Germline assignment: CDR1 SGHTA and CDR2 FQGNSA. CDR3 length: 16 amino acids. The CDR3 protein is CASSLGLASSYNEQFF. CDR3 nucleotides: TGTGCCAGCAGCTTAGGGCTAGCGAGCTCCTACAATGAGCAGTTCTTC.

The chain joins TRBV3-1 (or the pseudogene TRBV3-2) to TRBJ2-1; 12 bases are a match to TRBD1. The CDR3 has 15 amino acids. With V trimmed by 4 bases and J by 8 bases, 6 bases remained unmatched. Germline values: CDR1 LGHDT, CDR2 YNNKEL (reference sequence). CDR3 nucleotides: TGTGCCAGCAGCCCCTCCGGGACAGGGGGCTATGAGCAGTTCTTC. It encodes CASSPSGTGGYEQFF.

The genes are TRBV4-1 and TRBJ1-6; the D gene is possibly TRBD1 (5 bases). Germline-derived CDR1 and CDR2 are MGHRA and YSYEKL. The V gene lost 4 bases and the J gene lost 0 bases, with 13 bases spanning the gap. CDR3 length equals 17 residues. The CDR3 DNA reads TGCGCCAGCAGCCCTGGACACGCTAGCTCCTATAATTCACCCCTCCACTTT. This codes for CASSPGHASSYNSPLHF.

This chain uses TRBV7-9 with TRBJ1-6; 7 nucleotides align to TRBD1. Germline values: CDR1 SEHNR, CDR2 FQNEAQ (reference sequence). The CDR3 loop spans 13 amino acids. After removal of 6 bases from V and 14 bases from J, the junction contained 10 bases not matched to a gene. The CDR3 region is CASSPRGRGTLHF. CDR3 sequence (DNA): TGTGCCAGCAGTCCAAGGGGGCGTGGCACCCTCCACTTT.

The gene calls are TRBV27 and TRBJ1-2; D is uncertain. The germline gives CDR1 MNHEY, CDR2 SMNVEV (reference sequence). The CDR3 is made up of 10 amino acids. The V and J ends lost 0 bases and 14 bases respectively, with 7 bases between them. The CDR3 DNA reads as TGTGCCAGCAGTTTATCTTCGGGGACCTTC. Protein sequence: CASSLSSGTF.

V is TRBV5-5 and J is TRBJ1-5; 7 bases match TRBD1. V lost 4 bases and J lost 4; bases outside the gene matches: 5. The CDR3 covers 14 residues. In germline, CDR1 is SGHKS, CDR2 YYEKEE (reference sequence). The CDR3 nucleotides read TGTGCCAGCAGCCAGGGGACAGTTAATCAGCCCCAGCATTTT. Translating it yields CASSQGTVNQPQHF.

The rearrangement links TRBV13 to TRBJ1-4; D gene unclear. CDR1 PRHDT and CDR2 FYEKMQ come from the germline V gene (reference sequence). The ends were cut back, 7 bases at V and 4 bases at J, with 16 bases in the middle. The CDR3 has 15 amino acids. CDR3 coding DNA: TGTGCCAGCACCATGCGTACAGAGATTAATGAAAAACTGTTTTTT. It encodes CASTMRTEINEKLFF.

The chain recombines TRBV2 with TRBJ1-2, with a tentative D call TRBD1 (5 bases). V gave up 6 bases and J gave up 6 bases, with 14 bases separating them. The CDR3 is 13 residues long. Germline CDR1 and CDR2: SNHLY and FYNNEI. This CDR3 reads CASREPGTDGYTF. The CDR3 nucleotides read TGTGCCAGCAGGGAACCAGGGACTGATGGCTACACCTTC.